This T cell receptor (beta chain) was identified during a study of T cells in tuberculosis. Libraries were prepared by immunoSEQ multiplex PCR; TCRdb keeps only in-frame clonotypes and omits some of them. The table records 30,000 or so clones, approximately 90% of them present only once. Noted time point: new active TB diagnosis, blood taken before or within 7 days of starting treatment. Patients were newly diagnosed, HIV-seronegative, and aged 18 or older. Each patient had positive sputum smear microscopy and/or positive culture. Study results and limitations: Selection depended on which cryopreserved specimens were available. Smaller distances to GMM-specific TCRs suggested their expansion in active tuberculosis.

Remarks on this clone: The target antigen is unknown.

The source is an adult with tuberculosis. Some clones in this sample may be carry-over from other donors' samples. This material consisted of PBMCs, taken at tuberculosis diagnosis.

The CDR3 DNA reads TGTGCCACCCGTAGGGGTGGCACTGAAGCTTTCTTT. It codes for CATRRGGTEAFF. The V call is TRBV19, the J call TRBJ1-1, with D possibly being TRBD1 (5 bases). Trimming cost V 10 bases and J 4 bases, with 13 bases left between them. This CDR3 is 12 amino acids long. CDR1 is LNHDA, CDR2 SQIVND, per germline (reference sequence).